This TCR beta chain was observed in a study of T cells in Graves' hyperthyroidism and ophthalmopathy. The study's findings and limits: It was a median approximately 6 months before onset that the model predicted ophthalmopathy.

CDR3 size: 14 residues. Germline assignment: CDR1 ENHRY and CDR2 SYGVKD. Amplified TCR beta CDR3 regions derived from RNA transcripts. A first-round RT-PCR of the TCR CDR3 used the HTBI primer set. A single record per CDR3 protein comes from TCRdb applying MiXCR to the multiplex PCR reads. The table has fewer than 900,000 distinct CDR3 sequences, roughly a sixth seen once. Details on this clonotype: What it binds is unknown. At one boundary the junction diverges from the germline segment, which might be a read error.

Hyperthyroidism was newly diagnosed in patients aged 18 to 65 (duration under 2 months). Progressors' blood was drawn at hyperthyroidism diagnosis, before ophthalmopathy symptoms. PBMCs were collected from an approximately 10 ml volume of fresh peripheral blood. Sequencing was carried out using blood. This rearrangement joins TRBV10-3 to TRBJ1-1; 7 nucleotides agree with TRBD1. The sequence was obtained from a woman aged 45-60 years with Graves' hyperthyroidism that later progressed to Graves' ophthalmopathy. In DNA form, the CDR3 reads TGTGCCACCAGTGCTAGACAGGGTTGGACTGAAGCTTTCTTT. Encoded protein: CATSARQGWTEAFF.